The T cell receptor beta chain under discussion was sequenced for a study of blood T cell repertoires in COVID-19. Repertoires were generated with immunoSEQ multiplex PCR, while TCRdb's copy carries only in-frame clones and drops some. The data show hundreds of thousands of clones, with 70% to 90% seen just once and around 2.1% held by the top ten. The sample taken for sequencing was peripheral blood. The sequence was obtained from a woman aged 25 to 45 who had recovered from COVID-19.

The CDR3 here is CASSYTGGRDSPLHF. For the CDR3, the DNA is TGCGCCAGCAGCTACACAGGGGGAAGGGATTCACCCCTCCACTTT. This sequence joins TRBV5-1 and TRBJ1-6; 8 bases map to TRBD1. Germline V gene lookup returns CDR1 SGHRS and CDR2 YFSETQ. The junction had 7 bases not matched to a gene; V was cut back by 3 bases and J by 8 bases. The CDR3 has 15 amino acids.